The rows below give T cell receptor beta chains drawn from one sample of a study of early T cells in non-severe SARS-CoV-2 infection. Using its own MiXCR run on the 5' RACE reads, TCRdb lists one record per CDR3 protein. This sample has over 50,000 distinct CDR3 sequences, with roughly 8.2% found just once. What was sequenced was whole blood. These receptors were taken from an adult who was a healthcare worker with PCR-confirmed SARS-CoV-2 infection or an uninfected control (not recorded which). CDR3s include the opening cysteine and the closing phenylalanine or tryptophan. The D gene is left open where the match is weak. Clone size appears in some rows only: once, few, many, or a class for an expanded clone.

TRBD2,TRBJ2-2,TRBV10-1,few,TGCGCCAGCAGTGAGTCGAGCATAGCGGGGGCGAACACCGGGGAGCTGTTTTTT,CASSESSIAGANTGELFF
TRBD2,TRBJ2-2,TRBV9,few,TGTGCCAGCAGCGCTAGCGGCGGGGAGCTGTTTTTT,CASSASGGELFF
.,TRBJ1-6,TRBV30,.,TGTGCCTGGACCGGACAGAGATCTTCACCCCTCCACTTT,CAWTGQRSSPLHF
TRBD1,TRBJ1-2,TRBV30,few,TGTGCCTGGAGTACACTCGACAGGGCCTACACCTTC,CAWSTLDRAYTF
TRBD2,TRBJ2-1,TRBV27,.,TGTGCCAGCAGTCAAGGACTAGCGGGAGGGTTGAATGAGCAGTTCTTC,CASSQGLAGGLNEQFF
TRBD1,TRBJ1-6,TRBV10-3,.,TGTGCCGCCCAGGGACAGGGTAATTCACCCCTCCACTTT,CAAQGQGNSPLHF
.,TRBJ2-7,TRBV11-3,.,TGTGCCAGCAGCCTTAGGGCAGGGGGGCCCTACGAGCAGTACTTC,CASSLRAGGPYEQYF
TRBD2,TRBJ2-1,TRBV5-1,few,TGCGCCAGCAGCTTAGGCGGGAGGCCCTACAATGAGCAGTTCTTC,CASSLGGRPYNEQFF
.,TRBJ2-7,TRBV21-1,.,TGTGCCAGCAGCAAAGCTCCAACAGGGATGCCGTACGAGCAGTACTTC,CASSKAPTGMPYEQYF
.,TRBJ2-2,TRBV28,many,TGTGCCAGCTCCGGGGGAACGACAGCGAACACCGGGGAGCTGTTTTTT,CASSGGTTANTGELFF
.,TRBJ1-5,TRBV19,many,TGTGCCAGTAGTATTCTGTTGCAGCCACCGTTCAATCAGCCCCAGCATTTT,CASSILLQPPFNQPQHF
.,TRBJ2-7,TRBV5-6,.,TGTGCCAGCAGCCGTTGGGCCTACGAGCAGTACTTC,CASSRWAYEQYF
.,TRBJ2-5,TRBV7-9,many,TGTGCCAGCAGCTTAGCGGGAAGCAGCGAGACCCAGTACTTC,CASSLAGSSETQYF
TRBD1,TRBJ1-2,TRBV6-6,many,TGTGCCAGCAGTGGGACAGGGGGTAACTATGGCTACACCTTC,CASSGTGGNYGYTF
.,TRBJ1-2,TRBV10-2,few,TGCGCCAGCATGCCCCCAGGGTCTAACTATGGCTACACCTTC,CASMPPGSNYGYTF
TRBD1,TRBJ2-1,TRBV18,many,TGTGCCAGCTCACCGGGGGGGACAGGGATCAGTGAGCAGTTCTTC,CASSPGGTGISEQFF
.,TRBJ2-1,TRBV20-1,.,TGCAGTGCTAGCGTTCCTGGAACCTACAATGAGCAGTTCTTC,CSASVPGTYNEQFF
.,TRBJ1-1,TRBV12-3/TRBV12-4,many,TGTGCCAGCAGTCACGGGTCCCAAGGCGGAGCTTTCTTT,CASSHGSQGGAFF
.,TRBJ1-5,TRBV6-6,many,TGTGCCAGCAGTCTGGACATTATAGTCCTGTATCCCCAGCATTTT,CASSLDIIVLYPQHF
.,TRBJ2-3,TRBV21-1,.,TGTGCCAGCAGCAGCACCGGGGTACCCACAGATACGCAGTATTTT,CASSSTGVPTDTQYF
TRBD1,TRBJ1-4,TRBV29-1,few,TGCAGCGCAGCCACAAATCCGGGACAGAATGAAAAACTGTTTTTT,CSAATNPGQNEKLFF
.,TRBJ2-3,TRBV12-3/TRBV12-4,many,TGTGCCAGCAGTTTACCTAGCACAGATACGCAGTATTTT,CASSLPSTDTQYF
.,TRBJ2-1,TRBV11-2,many,TGTGCCAGCAGCCCGACGACCCATTCCTACAATGAGCAGTTCTTC,CASSPTTHSYNEQFF
TRBD1,TRBJ1-5,TRBV10-3,few,TGTGCCATCAGTTCCCAGGGGGCTAATCAGCCCCAGCATTTT,CAISSQGANQPQHF